This T cell receptor (beta chain) was captured in a study of response to subunit inactivated influenza vaccine. This clonotype was detected a few times. TCRdb itself ran the RT-PCR reads through MiXCR, one entry per CDR3 protein. The sample has some 200,000 distinct CDR3 sequences, about 12% seen once. The same data also went into a second study, on T cells expressing NK-cell markers. Per that paper: cDNA encoding TCR beta was synthesized via 5'RACE template switching incorporating UMIs. Within the sequenced cohort of eight donors, seven exhibited HCMV seropositivity and one was seronegative.

The sample in question was CD8+ T cells sorted from PBMCs, obtained about 11 days after vaccination. The receptor was isolated from a man in his fifties or sixties who received an inactivated influenza vaccine.

In DNA form, the CDR3 reads TGTGCCAGCAGCTCCCAGTTGGCAGGGCCCAACACTGAAGCTTTCTTT. As protein: CASSSQLAGPNTEAFF. The chain joins TRBV7-8 to TRBJ1-1, with a weak D call TRBD1 (5 bases). CDR1 is SGHVS and CDR2 is FQNEAQ in the germline V gene. This CDR3 has 16 amino acids. V was clipped by 4 bases and J by 2 bases, with 17 bases between them.